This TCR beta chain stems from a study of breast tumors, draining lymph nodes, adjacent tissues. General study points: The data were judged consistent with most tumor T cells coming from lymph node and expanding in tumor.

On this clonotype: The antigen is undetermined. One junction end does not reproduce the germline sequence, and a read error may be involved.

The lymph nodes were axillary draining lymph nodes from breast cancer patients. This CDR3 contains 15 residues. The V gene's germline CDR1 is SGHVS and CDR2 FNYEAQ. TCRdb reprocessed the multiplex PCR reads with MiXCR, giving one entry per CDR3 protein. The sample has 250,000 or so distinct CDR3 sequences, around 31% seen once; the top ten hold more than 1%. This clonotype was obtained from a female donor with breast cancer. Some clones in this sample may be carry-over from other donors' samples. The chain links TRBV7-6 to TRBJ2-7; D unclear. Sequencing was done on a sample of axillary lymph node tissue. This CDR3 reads CASSLAPGNSYEQQF. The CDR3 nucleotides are TGTGCCAGCAGCTTAGCGCCGGGCAATTCCTACGAGCAGCAATTC.